This TCR beta chain stems from a study of blood T cell repertoires in COVID-19. Data came from immunoSEQ multiplex PCR; TCRdb stores just in-frame clones and leaves some out. The sample carries roughly 330,000 clones, around 87% recorded once. Researchers sorted participants into cohorts using their self-reported clinical history. With 4 bases removed from V and 4 bases from J, the gap between germline ends came to 16 bases. Germline loops: CDR1 ENHRY, CDR2 SYGVKD. This CDR3 has 15 residues. The sample consisted of PBMCs or T cells enriched from blood (not recorded which). The origin of this receptor is a woman aged 25 to 39 who had recovered from COVID-19. The chain links TRBV10-3 to TRBJ1-2; possible D gene TRBD1, 6 bases. CDR3 DNA: TGTGCCATCAGTGTGCAACAGGGCTTTGGCTATGGCTACACCTTC. It specifies CAISVQQGFGYGYTF.